The entry below gives a single TCR beta chain sequence along with its context. No cognate antigen has been identified for it. Base qualities are not at hand, and no much larger clone is one base apart. The immunoSEQ Assay, a bias-controlled multiplex PCR, was used to amplify TCRbeta CDR3 regions from genomic DNA. As for the authors' bioinformatics: Nucleated cell counts per sample were estimated from amplification of reference gene primers within the assay. To quantify the absolute abundance of each unique TCRbeta CDR3 rearrangement, sequence reads were collapsed and filtered. For each sample, productive Simpson clonality was calculated by taking the square root of Simpson's diversity index across productive rearrangements. TCRdb re-hosts the immuneACCESS table, in-frame sequences only. Its copies lack some clones; in the studies checked, an unresolved V gene accounts for under half of them, and the cause for the rest is not known. V and J calls and clone size come straight from that table; D and trimming were deduced from the DNA. The table for this sample lists 75,000 to 95,000 clones; 72% of them were counted only once. Of the sample, 20% to 25% is held by the ten largest clones.

This record belongs to a study of blood T cell repertoires in COVID-19 (TCRdb year 2020). Study-wide context: Collaborator samples came from the United States, Italy and Spain and covered acute and convalescent phases of COVID-19. The prospective study material was composed of cDNA or gDNA derived from T cells, B-cell-depleted T cells, or PBMCs. Deeply sampled blood TCRbeta repertoires from subjects exposed to, actively infected with, or recovered from COVID-19 were included in the dataset. The repertoires were released in a freely available public database intended as a resource for research on the immune response to SARS-CoV-2. Samples were obtained from the ongoing ImmuneRACE study (first 160 participants) and from about 1,300 subjects provided by 6 global collaborators. Sample metadata almost always included a de-identified subject ID, COVID-19 status, age in years and sex. Where available, HLA class I and class II types were taken from metadata supplied by the sample provider and were not determined by assay-based typing.

Whole blood was collected in K2EDTA tubes by collaborating institutions according to the institutions' own protocols. For TCRbeta analysis, collaborators shipped samples as frozen whole blood, isolated PBMCs, or DNA extracted from either of those sample types. Here is what the overall study found, with its caveats: The amount of clinical and demographic metadata varied by source and participant and was provided uncurated.

From cysteine to phenylalanine, the CDR3 is 13 amino acids long. Here the CDR3 DNA is all that survives: 39 bases in frame from base 1. According to the germline V gene, CDR1 reads KGHSH and CDR2 reads LQKENI. The junction shows trimming of 1 base on V and 5 bases on J, plus 8 bases between the germline ends. The specimen sequenced was peripheral blood. The source is a woman aged 55-69 years in a cohort sampled during active or convalescent COVID-19. The chain couples TRBV18 to TRBJ2-5, with the D gene uncertain. This receptor has the CDR3 CASSPLAEETQYF. The sequence in DNA is TGTGCCAGCTCACCACTGGCGGAGGAGACCCAGTACTTC. Reference TRBV18 and TRBJ2-5 genes cover what lies past the CDR3, so the full variable domain is NAGVMQNPRHLVRRRGQEARLRCSPMKGHSHVYWYRQLPEEGLKFMVYLQKENIIDESGMPKERFSAEFPKEGPSILRIQQVVRGDSAAYFCASSPLAEETQYFGPGTRLLVL.